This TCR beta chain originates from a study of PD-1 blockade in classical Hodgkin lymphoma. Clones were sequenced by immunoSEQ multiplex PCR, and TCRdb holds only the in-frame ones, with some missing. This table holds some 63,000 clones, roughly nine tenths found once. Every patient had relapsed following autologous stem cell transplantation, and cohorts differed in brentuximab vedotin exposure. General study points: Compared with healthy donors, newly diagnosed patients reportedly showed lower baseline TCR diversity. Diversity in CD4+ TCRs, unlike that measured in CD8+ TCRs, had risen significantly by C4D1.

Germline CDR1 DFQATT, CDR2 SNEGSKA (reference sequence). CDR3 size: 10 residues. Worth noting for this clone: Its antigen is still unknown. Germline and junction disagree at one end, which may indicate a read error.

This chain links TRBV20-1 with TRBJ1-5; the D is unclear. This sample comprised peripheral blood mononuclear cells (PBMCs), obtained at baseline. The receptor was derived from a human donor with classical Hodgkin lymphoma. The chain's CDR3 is CSASDQPQHF. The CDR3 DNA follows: TGCAGTGCTAGCGATCAGCCCCAGCATTTT.